A selection of T cell receptor beta chains follows, all from one sample in a study of T-cell reconstitution after alpha-beta-depleted transplantation in children. TCRdb independently ran MiXCR on the PCR reads; one entry per CDR3 protein. Among around 600,000 distinct CDR3 sequences, roughly 24% were seen once, and the ten largest hold over 12%. This material consisted of PBMCs, mostly from graft donor cells, taken 360 days after TCRalphabeta/CD19-depleted stem cell transplant. Receptor source: a boy in the first two years of life who had a stem cell transplant for acute myeloid leukemia, so the T cells may come from the graft donor. Both conserved end residues are part of each CDR3. Each record gives: V gene, clone size, D gene, J gene, CDR3 DNA, CDR3 protein. A D gene is named only where the DNA matches it firmly. Rows give clone size only sometimes, using once, few, many, or a class for an expanded clone.

v_gene: TRBV6-1
abundance: many
d_gene: .
j_gene: TRBJ1-3
CDR3nt: TGTGCCAGCAGTCTGGGACTTGGCTCTGGAAACACCATATATTTT
CDR3aa: CASSLGLGSGNTIYF

v_gene: TRBV6-2/TRBV6-3
abundance: .
d_gene: .
j_gene: TRBJ2-5
CDR3nt: TGTGCCAGCACCACCAGGTGGGGGTCCCAAGAGACCCAGTACTTC
CDR3aa: CASTTRWGSQETQYF

v_gene: TRBV12-5
abundance: .
d_gene: .
j_gene: TRBJ1-1
CDR3nt: TGTGCTAGTGGTTTTCATCGGGGAGGGGGGTGGAACACTGAAGCTTTCTTT
CDR3aa: CASGFHRGGGWNTEAFF

v_gene: TRBV2
abundance: .
d_gene: .
j_gene: TRBJ2-3
CDR3nt: TGTGCCAGCAGTGAAGCCCGAACTAGTCCCACAGATACGCAGTATTTT
CDR3aa: CASSEARTSPTDTQYF

v_gene: TRBV20-1
abundance: many
d_gene: TRBD1
j_gene: TRBJ2-1
CDR3nt: TGCAGTGCTAGATTCTTCGACAGGGTGCAGAACAATGAGCAGTTCTTC
CDR3aa: CSARFFDRVQNNEQFF

v_gene: TRBV6-5
abundance: .
d_gene: .
j_gene: TRBJ1-6
CDR3nt: TGTGCCAGCAGTTACTCGAGTAGGGATAAAGCACCCCTCCACTTT
CDR3aa: CASSYSSRDKAPLHF

v_gene: TRBV6-1
abundance: .
d_gene: TRBD1
j_gene: TRBJ1-5
CDR3nt: TGTGCCAGCAGAGCGACAGGGGGAGGCAATCAGCCCCAGCATTTT
CDR3aa: CASRATGGGNQPQHF

v_gene: TRBV29-1
abundance: many
d_gene: TRBD2
j_gene: TRBJ2-3
CDR3nt: TGCAGCGTGGCCGGGACTAGCGGAGATACGCAGTATTTT
CDR3aa: CSVAGTSGDTQYF

v_gene: TRBV20-1
abundance: .
d_gene: .
j_gene: TRBJ1-1
CDR3nt: TGCAGTGCTAGAGATCTGAGGACGAACACTGAAGCTTTCTTT
CDR3aa: CSARDLRTNTEAFF

v_gene: TRBV20-1
abundance: few
d_gene: .
j_gene: TRBJ2-1
CDR3nt: TGCAGTGCTAGGCTAAAGGGGGGCCCTTACAATGAGCAGTTCTTC
CDR3aa: CSARLKGGPYNEQFF

v_gene: TRBV7-9
abundance: .
d_gene: TRBD2
j_gene: TRBJ2-5
CDR3nt: TGTGCCAGCAGCAAGGGACTAGGGCGGGTGGAGACCCAGTACTTC
CDR3aa: CASSKGLGRVETQYF

v_gene: TRBV6-1
abundance: .
d_gene: .
j_gene: TRBJ1-1
CDR3nt: TGTGCCAGCAGGGTCCTCTATGGGTCTTACACTGAAGCTTTCTTT
CDR3aa: CASRVLYGSYTEAFF

v_gene: TRBV28
abundance: few
d_gene: .
j_gene: TRBJ2-1
CDR3nt: TGTGCCAGCAGTGAACAGGGTGAGCAGTTCTTC
CDR3aa: CASSEQGEQFF

v_gene: TRBV18
abundance: many
d_gene: .
j_gene: TRBJ2-7
CDR3nt: TGTGCCAGCTCCCCCGACTTAGGGGAGCAGTACTTC
CDR3aa: CASSPDLGEQYF

v_gene: TRBV20-1
abundance: few
d_gene: .
j_gene: TRBJ2-5
CDR3nt: TGCAGTGCTAGCCGGGACATAGAAGAGACCCAGTACTTC
CDR3aa: CSASRDIEETQYF

v_gene: TRBV29-1
abundance: few
d_gene: TRBD1
j_gene: TRBJ1-1
CDR3nt: TGCAGCGATTCGGGGACAGGAGGGGCTGAAGCTTTCTTT
CDR3aa: CSDSGTGGAEAFF

v_gene: TRBV10-2
abundance: .
d_gene: TRBD1
j_gene: TRBJ2-1
CDR3nt: TGCGCCAGCGGACGGCAGGGGGCGCGGAATGAGCAGTTCTTC
CDR3aa: CASGRQGARNEQFF

v_gene: TRBV27
abundance: few
d_gene: TRBD1
j_gene: TRBJ1-2
CDR3nt: TGTGCCAGCAGTTTACGCGGGACAGCCGGCTACACCTTC
CDR3aa: CASSLRGTAGYTF

v_gene: TRBV10-3
abundance: many
d_gene: TRBD1
j_gene: TRBJ1-5
CDR3nt: TGTGCCATCAGCCGGACAGGGGGCAATCAGCCCCAGCATTTT
CDR3aa: CAISRTGGNQPQHF

v_gene: TRBV12-3/TRBV12-4
abundance: many
d_gene: .
j_gene: TRBJ2-5
CDR3nt: TGTGCCAGCAGTTTGACGGGGGGCGAAGAGACCCAGTACTTC
CDR3aa: CASSLTGGEETQYF

v_gene: TRBV20-1
abundance: many
d_gene: TRBD2
j_gene: TRBJ2-1
CDR3nt: TGCAGTGCTAGATTCGAGCGGGGGGGCGGTGAGCAGTTCTTC
CDR3aa: CSARFERGGGEQFF

v_gene: TRBV20-1
abundance: many
d_gene: .
j_gene: TRBJ1-4
CDR3nt: TGCAGTGCTAGAGACAGGAATGAAAAACTGTTTTTT
CDR3aa: CSARDRNEKLFF

v_gene: TRBV6-1
abundance: .
d_gene: .
j_gene: TRBJ2-7
CDR3nt: TGTGCCAGCGGTCTTGGGACTCTCTCCTACGAGCAGTACTTC
CDR3aa: CASGLGTLSYEQYF

v_gene: TRBV24-1
abundance: .
d_gene: TRBD1
j_gene: TRBJ2-1
CDR3nt: TGTGCCACCAGTGACCTGGACAGGGGTAATGAGCAGTTCTTC
CDR3aa: CATSDLDRGNEQFF

v_gene: TRBV12-3/TRBV12-4
abundance: .
d_gene: .
j_gene: TRBJ1-2
CDR3nt: TGTGCCAGCAGTTGGACGGGAGATGGCTACACCTTC
CDR3aa: CASSWTGDGYTF

v_gene: TRBV20-1
abundance: few
d_gene: TRBD1
j_gene: TRBJ1-1
CDR3nt: TGCAGTGCTCGTAAGGACAGGGCCTCGGACACTGAAGCTTTCTTT
CDR3aa: CSARKDRASDTEAFF

v_gene: TRBV5-1
abundance: .
d_gene: TRBD1
j_gene: TRBJ2-7
CDR3nt: TGCGCCAGCAGCTACGGGACAGGCTACGAGCAGTACTTC
CDR3aa: CASSYGTGYEQYF

v_gene: TRBV28
abundance: .
d_gene: .
j_gene: TRBJ1-4
CDR3nt: TGTGCCAGCTTGCCGAGGACAACTAATGAAAAACTGTTTTTT
CDR3aa: CASLPRTTNEKLFF

v_gene: TRBV4-3
abundance: many
d_gene: .
j_gene: TRBJ2-2
CDR3nt: TGCGCCAGCAGCCAAGAGTTAGGGGGACTTCGGGAATGGTCCGGGGAGCTGTTTTTT
CDR3aa: CASSQELGGLREWSGELFF

v_gene: TRBV7-8
abundance: many
d_gene: .
j_gene: TRBJ1-1
CDR3nt: TGTGCCAGCAGCCCCCGACCGGGGACGCAACCCCTGAACACTGAAGCTTTCTTT
CDR3aa: CASSPRPGTQPLNTEAFF